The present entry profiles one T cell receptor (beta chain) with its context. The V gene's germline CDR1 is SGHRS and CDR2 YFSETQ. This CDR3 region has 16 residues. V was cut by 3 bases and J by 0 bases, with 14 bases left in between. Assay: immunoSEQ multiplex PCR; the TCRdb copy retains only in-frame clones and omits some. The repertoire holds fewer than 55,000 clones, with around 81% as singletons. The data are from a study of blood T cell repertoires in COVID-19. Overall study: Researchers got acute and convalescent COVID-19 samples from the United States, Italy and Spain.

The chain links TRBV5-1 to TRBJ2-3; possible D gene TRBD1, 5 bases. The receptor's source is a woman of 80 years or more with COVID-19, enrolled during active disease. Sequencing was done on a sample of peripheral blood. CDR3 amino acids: CASSSLTGASTDTQYF. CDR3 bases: TGCGCCAGCAGCTCCCTTACAGGAGCTAGCACAGATACGCAGTATTTT.